These 15 T cell receptor beta chains were all obtained from the same sample, sequenced in a study of T-cell reconstitution after alpha-beta-depleted transplantation in children (dated by TCRdb to the mid-2010s). Libraries were built with PCR. Reads for this sample came from an Illumina HiSeq 2500. TCR library preparation used molecular barcoding, with unique molecular identifiers applied to normalize quantification of the TCRbeta repertoire. TCRdb's own reprocessing of the public reads used fastp at Q25 and MiXCR and kept productive beta chains. Every CDR3 protein is listed once, alongside the most common genes and DNA of its rows. This sample has 200,000 to 250,000 distinct CDR3 sequences in its table, and roughly 10% of those were observed once. Over 5.5% of the sample comes from the top ten. Here the sequenced sample was PBMCs from the stem cell graft donor, taken from the stem cell graft. These receptors came from a human donor who donated a stem cell graft to a child with acute lymphoblastic leukemia.

This clonotype showed up many times. V gene TRBV4-1 combines with J gene TRBJ2-2; TRBD2 matches at 7 bases. Germline-derived CDR1 and CDR2 are MGHRA and YSYEKL. The CDR3 sequence is 16 residues long. V was clipped by 2 bases and J by 7 bases; unmatched bases: 10. The CDR3 bases are TGCGCCAGCAGCCAAATTGGACTAGAGCGTGTCGGGGAGCTGTTTTTT. Residues: CASSQIGLERVGELFF.

This clonotype was seen ten or more times. V gene TRBV2 combines with J gene TRBJ2-2; D not resolved. The CDR3 covers 14 residues. The V gene lost 0 bases and the J gene lost 5 bases, with 7 bases spanning the gap. The germline gives CDR1 SNHLY, CDR2 FYNNEI. CDR3 protein: CASSEALETGELFF. In nucleotides, the CDR3 is TGTGCCAGCAGTGAAGCGCTGGAAACCGGGGAGCTGTTTTTT.

The chain carries TRBV7-9 and TRBJ2-5; 9 bases are a match to TRBD1. The V gene end was trimmed by 4 bases and the J gene end by 4 bases; junction bases not matched to a gene: 7. From germline, CDR1 is SEHNR and CDR2 FQNEAQ (reference sequence). The CDR3 totals 15 residues. The CDR3 DNA reads as TGTGCCAGCAGCTCACCGACAGGGGGAGGAGAGACCCAGTACTTC. This encodes CASSSPTGGGETQYF.

This clonotype turned up a few times. CDR3 in amino acids: CASSLSGVYGYTF. CDR3 DNA sequence: TGTGCCAGCAGCTTATCGGGGGTCTATGGCTACACCTTC. This chain links TRBV7-9 with TRBJ1-2; D is possibly TRBD1 (5 bases). Germline-derived CDR1 and CDR2 are SEHNR and FQNEAQ (reference sequence). The ends were cut back, 2 bases at V and 4 bases at J, with 8 bases in the middle. This CDR3 has 13 residues.

This clonotype was found many times. CDR3: CATSDLAETQYF. DNA of the CDR3: TGTGCCACCAGTGATTTGGCAGAGACCCAGTACTTC. This sequence joins TRBV24-1 and TRBJ2-5; D remains ambiguous. CDR3 length: 12 amino acids. Germline values: CDR1 KGHDR, CDR2 SFDVKD. The V end was cut by 0 bases, the J end by 4 bases, with 2 bases between.

The rearrangement joins TRBV5-1 to TRBJ1-2; 7 bases fit TRBD1. This CDR3 spans 14 amino acids. The germline V gene has CDR1 SGHRS and CDR2 YFSETQ. V was pared by 0 bases and J by 8 bases, with 7 bases of the junction left unmatched. The CDR3 here is CASSLVPRDRGYTF. CDR3 nucleotides: TGCGCCAGCAGCTTGGTTCCCCGGGACAGAGGCTACACCTTC.

There are many counts of this clonotype. This rearrangement joins TRBV27 to TRBJ1-1; D uncertain. Germline CDR1 and CDR2: MNHEY and SMNVEV (reference sequence). The CDR3 runs to 11 residues. V lost 7 bases and J lost 7, with 10 bases in between. The DNA for the CDR3 is TGTGCCAGCACGGATTGGATTGAAGCTTTCTTT. Translated, it gives CASTDWIEAFF.

This clonotype was seen only a few times. The chain employs TRBV18 and TRBJ2-5, with D uncertain. This CDR3 contains 14 residues. Germline CDR1 and CDR2: KGHSH and LQKENI. The V end lost 1 base, the J end lost 4 bases, and 10 bases lay between the germline ends. CDR3 bases: TGTGCCAGCTCACCACGGATCGGCCCAGAGACCCAGTACTTC. This gives the protein CASSPRIGPETQYF.

The sample holds a few counts of this clonotype. The V call is TRBV5-1, the J call TRBJ2-7; the match to TRBD2 covers 7 bases. This CDR3 has 15 residues. CDR1 is SGHRS, CDR2 YFSETQ, per germline. With 4 bases clipped from V and 0 bases from J, the junction kept 7 bases outside the gene matches. The CDR3 coding sequence is TGCGCCAGCAGCACCCTGGGAGGGAGCTCCTACGAGCAGTACTTC. It is translated as CASSTLGGSSYEQYF.

This clonotype was picked up a small number of times. The chain carries TRBV6-5 and TRBJ2-7; tentative D call: TRBD2 (5 bases). The CDR3 sequence is 14 residues long. Germline assignment: CDR1 MNHEY and CDR2 SVGAGI. Trimming removed 0 bases from V and 7 bases from J, with 13 bases in between. The CDR3 region is CASSYSYSSGEQYF. CDR3 in DNA: TGTGCCAGCAGTTACTCGTACTCTTCGGGGGAGCAGTACTTC.

The V and J genes are TRBV19 and TRBJ2-3, with 7 bases fitting TRBD1. J gave up 6 bases and V 7 bases, and 7 bases lay outside the gene matches. Germline V gives CDR1 LNHDA, CDR2 SQIVND (reference sequence). The CDR3 covers 13 residues. The CDR3 loop is CASTTTGLDTQYF. CDR3 coding DNA: TGTGCCAGTACCACGACAGGGTTGGATACGCAGTATTTT. Using reference TRBV19 and TRBJ2-3 for the parts outside the CDR3, the full variable domain is DGGITQSPKYLFRKEGQNVTLSCEQNLNHDAMYWYRQDPGQGLRLIYYSQIVNDFQKGDIAEGYSVSREKKESFPLTVTSAQKNPTAFYLCASTTTGLDTQYFGPGTRLTVL.

The chain couples TRBV20-1 to TRBJ1-2; tentatively, D is TRBD1 (6 bases). CDR1 and CDR2 from the germline V gene are DFQATT and SNEGSKA (reference sequence). Deletions cut 0 bases from V and 5 bases from J, with 19 bases between. This CDR3 contains 16 residues. The DNA of the CDR3 is TGCAGTGCTAGAGATTTAGGACAGTTGGGGAGGTATGGCTACACCTTC. It specifies CSARDLGQLGRYGYTF.

This clonotype was picked up a small number of times. CDR3 in amino acids: CASGQTNTGELFF. In DNA form, the CDR3 reads TGTGCTAGTGGCCAGACGAACACCGGGGAGCTGTTTTTT. The V call is TRBV12-5, the J call TRBJ2-2; D uncertain. Between the trimmed V and J ends, which lost 6 bases and 0 bases, there was a span of 5 bases. Germline V gene sequence: CDR1 LGHNT, CDR2 FRNRAP. CDR3 size: 13 residues.

This clonotype showed up many times. The chain is built from TRBV10-2 and TRBJ1-2; D not resolved. CDR1 and CDR2 from the germline V gene are WSHSY and SAAADI. V was clipped by 2 bases and J by 4 bases, with 11 bases between them. This CDR3 spans 14 amino acids. The CDR3 region has the DNA TGCGCCAGCAGTGAGCAGATGTTAGGCTATGGCTACACCTTC. Translation gives CASSEQMLGYGYTF.

Only a few counts were recorded for this clonotype. V is TRBV7-9 and J is TRBJ1-5; D is ambiguous. CDR1 and CDR2 (germline): SEHNR, FQNEAQ (reference sequence). This CDR3 contains 15 residues. V was trimmed by 7 bases and J by 3 bases, leaving 16 bases between them. The CDR3 DNA follows: TGTGCCAGCACTCACGCCAGTGATCTCAATCAGCCCCAGCATTTT. Residues: CASTHASDLNQPQHF.